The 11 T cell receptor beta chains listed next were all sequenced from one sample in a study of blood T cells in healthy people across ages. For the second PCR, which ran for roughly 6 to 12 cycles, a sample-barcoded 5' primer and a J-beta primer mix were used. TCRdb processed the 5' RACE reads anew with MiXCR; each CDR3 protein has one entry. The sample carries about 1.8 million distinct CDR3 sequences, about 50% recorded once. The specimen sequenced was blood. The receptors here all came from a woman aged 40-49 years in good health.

DNA of the CDR3: TGTGCCAGCAGGCCTGGGACGGGCGCCCGGGCAGATACGCAGTATTTT. Protein product: CASRPGTGARADTQYF. The chain employs TRBV7-2 and TRBJ2-3; D is possibly TRBD1 or TRBD2 (5 bases each). Trimming removed 6 bases from V and 4 bases from J, with 20 bases in between. The length of the CDR3 is 16 residues. Per germline, CDR1 SGHTA and CDR2 FQGNSA. The entire variable domain, with the rest obtained from reference TRBV7-2 and TRBJ2-3, is as follows: GAGVSQSPSNKVTEKGKDVELRCDPISGHTALYWYRQSLGQGLEFLIYFQGNSAPDKSGLPSDRFSAERTGGSVSTLTIQRTQQEDSAVYLCASRPGTGARADTQYFGPGTRLTVL.

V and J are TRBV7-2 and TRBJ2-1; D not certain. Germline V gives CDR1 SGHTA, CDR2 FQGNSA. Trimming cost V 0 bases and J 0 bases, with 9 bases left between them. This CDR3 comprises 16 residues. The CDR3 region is CASSLATGHSYNEQFF. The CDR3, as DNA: TGTGCCAGCAGCTTAGCGACGGGCCACTCCTACAATGAGCAGTTCTTC. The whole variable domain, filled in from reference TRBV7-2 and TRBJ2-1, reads GAGVSQSPSNKVTEKGKDVELRCDPISGHTALYWYRQSLGQGLEFLIYFQGNSAPDKSGLPSDRFSAERTGGSVSTLTIQRTQQEDSAVYLCASSLATGHSYNEQFFGPGTRLTVL.

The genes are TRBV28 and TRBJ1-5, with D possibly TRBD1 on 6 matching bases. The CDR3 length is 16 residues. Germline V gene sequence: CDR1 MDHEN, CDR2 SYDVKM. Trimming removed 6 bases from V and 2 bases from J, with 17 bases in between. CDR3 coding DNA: TGTGCCAGCAGCCCTACCAGGGGTTCGGGCAATCAGCCCCAGCATTTT. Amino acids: CASSPTRGSGNQPQHF.

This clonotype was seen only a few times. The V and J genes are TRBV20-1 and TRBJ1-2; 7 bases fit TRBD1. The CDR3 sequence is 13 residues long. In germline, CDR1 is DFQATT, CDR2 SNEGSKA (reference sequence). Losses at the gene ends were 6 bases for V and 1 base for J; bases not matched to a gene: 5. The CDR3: CSAIQGNNYGYTF. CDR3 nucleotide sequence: TGCAGTGCGATACAGGGGAATAACTATGGCTACACCTTC.

Here the CDR3 DNA reads TGTGCCAGTAGCTCCCTGATAGGGATGGGGACTGAAGCTTTCTTT. This sequence encodes CASSSLIGMGTEAFF. The V call is TRBV19, the J call TRBJ1-1, with D uncertain. This CDR3 contains 15 residues. Germline CDR1 LNHDA, CDR2 SQIVND (reference sequence). The germline V and J ends were trimmed by 6 bases and 5 bases, with 19 bases remaining between them.

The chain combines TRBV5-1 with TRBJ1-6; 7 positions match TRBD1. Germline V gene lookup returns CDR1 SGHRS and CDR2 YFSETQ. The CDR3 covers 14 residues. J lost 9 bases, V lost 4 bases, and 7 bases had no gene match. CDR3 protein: CASSAQGSGSPLHF. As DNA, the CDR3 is TGCGCCAGCAGCGCACAGGGGAGCGGTTCACCCCTCCACTTT.

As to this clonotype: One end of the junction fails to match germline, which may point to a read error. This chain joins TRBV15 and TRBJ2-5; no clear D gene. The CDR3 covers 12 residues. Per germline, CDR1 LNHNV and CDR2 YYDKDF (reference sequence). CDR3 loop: CAASRAQETQYF. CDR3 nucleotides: TGTGCCGCCAGCAGAGCCCAAGAGACCCAGTACTTC.

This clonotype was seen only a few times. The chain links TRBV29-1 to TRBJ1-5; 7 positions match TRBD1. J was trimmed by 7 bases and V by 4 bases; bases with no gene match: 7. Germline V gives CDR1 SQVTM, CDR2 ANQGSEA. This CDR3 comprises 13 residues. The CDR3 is CSVGSDRVQPQHF. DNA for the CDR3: TGCAGCGTTGGATCCGACAGGGTCCAGCCCCAGCATTTT.

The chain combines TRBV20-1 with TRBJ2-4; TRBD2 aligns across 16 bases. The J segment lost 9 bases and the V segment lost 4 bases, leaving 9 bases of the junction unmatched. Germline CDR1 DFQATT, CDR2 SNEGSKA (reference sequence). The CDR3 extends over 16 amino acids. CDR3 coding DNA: TGCAGTGCTATTTATGGGACTAGCGGGAGGGGTGGCATTCAGTACTTC. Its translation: CSAIYGTSGRGGIQYF.

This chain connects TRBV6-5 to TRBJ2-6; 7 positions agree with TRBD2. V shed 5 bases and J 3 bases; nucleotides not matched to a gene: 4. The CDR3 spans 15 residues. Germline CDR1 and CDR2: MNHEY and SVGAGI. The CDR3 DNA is TGTGCCAGCAGTATGGGAGGGGTTGGGGCCAACGTCCTGACTTTC. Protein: CASSMGGVGANVLTF.

The CDR3, as DNA: TGTGCCAGCAGCTGGGAGGGACAGGGTCACAATGAGCAGTTCTTC. Its translation: CASSWEGQGHNEQFF. The chain carries TRBV7-9 and TRBJ2-1; 9 nucleotides line up with TRBD1. The junction had 6 bases not matched to a gene; V was cut back by 4 bases and J by 5 bases. The germline gives CDR1 SEHNR, CDR2 FQNEAQ (reference sequence). This CDR3 has 15 residues.